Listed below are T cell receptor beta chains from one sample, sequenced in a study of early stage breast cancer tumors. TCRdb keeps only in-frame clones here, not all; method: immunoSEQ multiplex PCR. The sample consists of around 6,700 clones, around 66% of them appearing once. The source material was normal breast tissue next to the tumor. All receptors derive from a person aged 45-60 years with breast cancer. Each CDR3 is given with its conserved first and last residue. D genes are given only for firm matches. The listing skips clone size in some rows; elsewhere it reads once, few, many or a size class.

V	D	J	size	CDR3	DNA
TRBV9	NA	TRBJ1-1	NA	CASSVVPGTMNTEAFF	TGTGCCAGCAGCGTAGTCCCAGGAACTATGAACACTGAAGCTTTCTTT
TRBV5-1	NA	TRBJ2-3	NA	CASSFGHPIRSTDTQYF	TGCGCCAGCAGCTTCGGACACCCTATCCGGAGCACAGATACGCAGTATTTT
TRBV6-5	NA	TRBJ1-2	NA	CASSYGRSNYGYTF	TGTGCCAGCAGTTACGGTCGATCTAACTATGGCTACACCTTC
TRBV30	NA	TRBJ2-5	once	CAWSVLGGGTQYF	TGTGCCTGGAGTGTACTTGGAGGGGGGACCCAGTACTTC
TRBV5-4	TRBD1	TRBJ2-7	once	CASSLDTGGWNEQYF	TGTGCCAGCAGCTTGGATACAGGGGGCTGGAACGAGCAGTACTTC
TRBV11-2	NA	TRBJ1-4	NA	CASSLGTFADNEKLFF	TGTGCCAGCAGCTTAGGAACTTTTGCGGATAATGAAAAACTGTTTTTT
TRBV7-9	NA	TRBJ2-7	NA	CASSLSSGDHPYEQYF	TGTGCCAGCAGCTTATCGTCGGGAGACCATCCCTACGAGCAGTACTTC
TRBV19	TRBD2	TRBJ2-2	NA	CASSTSGRISTGELFF	TGTGCCAGTAGTACCAGCGGGAGAATAAGCACCGGGGAGCTGTTTTTT
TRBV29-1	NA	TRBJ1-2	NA	CSVEEDAGYGYTF	TGCAGCGTCGAGGAGGATGCTGGCTATGGCTACACCTTC
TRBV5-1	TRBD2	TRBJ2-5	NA	CASVPGLAGGPQETQYF	TGCGCCAGCGTGCCCGGACTAGCGGGAGGGCCCCAAGAGACCCAGTACTTC
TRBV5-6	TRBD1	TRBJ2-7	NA	CASSSEGGQGIHVTYEQYF	TGTGCCAGCAGCTCGGAGGGGGGACAGGGGATTCATGTAACCTACGAGCAGTACTTC
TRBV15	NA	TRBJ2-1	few	CATSTRFAGRLPDEQFF	TGTGCCACCAGCACTCGATTTGCGGGCCGACTACCCGATGAGCAGTTCTTC
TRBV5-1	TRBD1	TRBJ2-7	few	CATVLGDSSYEQYF	TGCGCCACCGTCTTAGGGGACAGCTCCTACGAGCAGTACTTC
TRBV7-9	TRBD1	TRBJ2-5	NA	CASSIPASGTGAETQYF	TGTGCCAGCAGCATCCCCGCCTCCGGGACAGGGGCCGAGACCCAGTACTTC
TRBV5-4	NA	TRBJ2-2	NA	CASSPGPTGNGGVGELFF	TGTGCCAGCAGCCCGGGACCCACCGGAAACGGGGGAGTCGGGGAGCTGTTTTTT
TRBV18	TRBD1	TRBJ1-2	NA	CASSPPLTGDYGYTF	TGTGCCAGCTCACCTCCTCTGACAGGGGACTATGGCTACACCTTC
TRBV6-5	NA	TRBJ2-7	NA	CASSYEQGSYEQYF	TGTGCCAGCAGTTACGAACAGGGATCCTACGAGCAGTACTTC
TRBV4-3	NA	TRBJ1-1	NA	CASSQEKEFFTEAFF	TGCGCCAGCAGCCAAGAAAAAGAGTTTTTCACTGAAGCTTTCTTT
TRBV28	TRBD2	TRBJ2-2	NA	CASNPSGGNTGELFF	TGTGCCAGCAATCCTAGCGGGGGGAACACCGGGGAGCTGTTTTTT
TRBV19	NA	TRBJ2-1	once	CASSMVQGHEQFF	TGTGCCAGTAGTATGGTACAGGGCCATGAGCAGTTCTTC
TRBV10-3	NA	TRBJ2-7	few	CAISPQGIHEQYF	TGTGCCATCAGCCCCCAGGGGATCCACGAGCAGTACTTC
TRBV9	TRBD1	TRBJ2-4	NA	CASSVGTGADIQYF	TGTGCCAGCAGCGTCGGGACAGGGGCGGACATTCAGTACTTC
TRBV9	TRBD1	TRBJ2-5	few	CASSHGTVQYQETQYF	TGTGCCAGCAGCCACGGGACAGTTCAGTACCAAGAGACCCAGTACTTC
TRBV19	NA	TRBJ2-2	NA	CASSRRNTGELFF	TGTGCCAGTAGTCGTCGGAACACCGGGGAGCTGTTTTTT
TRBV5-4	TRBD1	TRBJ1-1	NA	CASSYGQANTEAFF	TGTGCCAGCAGCTACGGACAGGCTAACACTGAAGCTTTCTTT
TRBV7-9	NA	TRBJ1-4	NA	CASSLDPGVNEKLFF	TGTGCCAGCAGCTTAGACCCCGGGGTTAATGAAAAACTGTTTTTT
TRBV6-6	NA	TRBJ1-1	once	CASGTMGAFF	TGTGCCAGCGGAACCATGGGAGCTTTCTTT
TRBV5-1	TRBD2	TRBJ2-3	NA	CASSLPLAGGRDTQYF	TGCGCCAGCAGCTTGCCGCTAGCGGGAGGGAGAGATACGCAGTATTTT
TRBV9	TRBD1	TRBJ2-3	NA	CASSPRQGPSDTQYF	TGTGCCAGCAGCCCCCGACAGGGGCCCTCAGATACGCAGTATTTT
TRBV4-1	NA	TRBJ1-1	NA	CASSPREGNTEAFF	TGCGCCAGCAGCCCCAGAGAGGGGAACACTGAAGCTTTCTTT
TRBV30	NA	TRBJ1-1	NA	CAWSEGDGTEAFF	TGTGCCTGGAGTGAGGGGGATGGCACTGAAGCTTTCTTT
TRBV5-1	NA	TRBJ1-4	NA	CASSLVGETNEKLFF	TGCGCCAGCAGCTTGGTCGGGGAAACTAATGAAAAACTGTTTTTT
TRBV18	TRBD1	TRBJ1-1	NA	CASSPGTGGAGTEAFF	TGTGCCAGCTCACCGGGGACAGGGGGCGCGGGCACTGAAGCTTTCTTT
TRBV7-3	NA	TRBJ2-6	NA	CASSPGGTSAGANVLTF	TGTGCCAGCAGCCCAGGGGGGACCTCTGCTGGGGCCAACGTCCTGACTTTC
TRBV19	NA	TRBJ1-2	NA	CASTSTGGNYGYTF	TGTGCCAGTACTTCGACAGGAGGTAACTATGGCTACACCTTC
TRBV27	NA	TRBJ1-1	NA	CASSLQGTVNTEAFF	TGTGCCAGCAGTTTACAGGGGACGGTGAACACTGAAGCTTTCTTT
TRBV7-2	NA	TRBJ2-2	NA	CASSLAGVSAGELFF	TGTGCCAGCAGCTTAGCGGGAGTAAGCGCCGGGGAGCTGTTTTTT
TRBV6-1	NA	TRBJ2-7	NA	CASGRDLGSYEQYF	TGTGCCAGCGGCCGGGACCTGGGATCCTACGAGCAGTACTTC
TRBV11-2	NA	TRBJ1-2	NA	CASSLRGVANYGYTF	TGTGCCAGCAGCTTACGCGGGGTGGCTAACTATGGCTACACCTTC
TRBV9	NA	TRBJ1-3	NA	CASSVVAGSGNTIYF	TGTGCCAGCAGCGTAGTGGCAGGGTCGGGAAACACCATATATTTT
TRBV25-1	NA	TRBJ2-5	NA	CASGRRGETQYF	TGTGCCAGCGGACGGAGGGGAGAGACCCAGTACTTC
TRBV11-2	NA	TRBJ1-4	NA	CASSQGSPGSEKLFF	TGTGCCAGCAGCCAGGGATCCCCGGGTAGTGAAAAACTGTTTTTT
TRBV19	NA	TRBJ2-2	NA	CASSPSNTGELFF	TGTGCCAGTAGTCCCTCGAACACCGGGGAGCTGTTTTTT
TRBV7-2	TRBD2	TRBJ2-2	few	CASSPRGLATGELFF	TGTGCCAGCAGCCCCAGGGGACTAGCGACCGGGGAGCTGTTTTTT
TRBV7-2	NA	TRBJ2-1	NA	CASSQGPNNEQFF	TGTGCCAGCAGCCAAGGACCAAACAATGAGCAGTTCTTC